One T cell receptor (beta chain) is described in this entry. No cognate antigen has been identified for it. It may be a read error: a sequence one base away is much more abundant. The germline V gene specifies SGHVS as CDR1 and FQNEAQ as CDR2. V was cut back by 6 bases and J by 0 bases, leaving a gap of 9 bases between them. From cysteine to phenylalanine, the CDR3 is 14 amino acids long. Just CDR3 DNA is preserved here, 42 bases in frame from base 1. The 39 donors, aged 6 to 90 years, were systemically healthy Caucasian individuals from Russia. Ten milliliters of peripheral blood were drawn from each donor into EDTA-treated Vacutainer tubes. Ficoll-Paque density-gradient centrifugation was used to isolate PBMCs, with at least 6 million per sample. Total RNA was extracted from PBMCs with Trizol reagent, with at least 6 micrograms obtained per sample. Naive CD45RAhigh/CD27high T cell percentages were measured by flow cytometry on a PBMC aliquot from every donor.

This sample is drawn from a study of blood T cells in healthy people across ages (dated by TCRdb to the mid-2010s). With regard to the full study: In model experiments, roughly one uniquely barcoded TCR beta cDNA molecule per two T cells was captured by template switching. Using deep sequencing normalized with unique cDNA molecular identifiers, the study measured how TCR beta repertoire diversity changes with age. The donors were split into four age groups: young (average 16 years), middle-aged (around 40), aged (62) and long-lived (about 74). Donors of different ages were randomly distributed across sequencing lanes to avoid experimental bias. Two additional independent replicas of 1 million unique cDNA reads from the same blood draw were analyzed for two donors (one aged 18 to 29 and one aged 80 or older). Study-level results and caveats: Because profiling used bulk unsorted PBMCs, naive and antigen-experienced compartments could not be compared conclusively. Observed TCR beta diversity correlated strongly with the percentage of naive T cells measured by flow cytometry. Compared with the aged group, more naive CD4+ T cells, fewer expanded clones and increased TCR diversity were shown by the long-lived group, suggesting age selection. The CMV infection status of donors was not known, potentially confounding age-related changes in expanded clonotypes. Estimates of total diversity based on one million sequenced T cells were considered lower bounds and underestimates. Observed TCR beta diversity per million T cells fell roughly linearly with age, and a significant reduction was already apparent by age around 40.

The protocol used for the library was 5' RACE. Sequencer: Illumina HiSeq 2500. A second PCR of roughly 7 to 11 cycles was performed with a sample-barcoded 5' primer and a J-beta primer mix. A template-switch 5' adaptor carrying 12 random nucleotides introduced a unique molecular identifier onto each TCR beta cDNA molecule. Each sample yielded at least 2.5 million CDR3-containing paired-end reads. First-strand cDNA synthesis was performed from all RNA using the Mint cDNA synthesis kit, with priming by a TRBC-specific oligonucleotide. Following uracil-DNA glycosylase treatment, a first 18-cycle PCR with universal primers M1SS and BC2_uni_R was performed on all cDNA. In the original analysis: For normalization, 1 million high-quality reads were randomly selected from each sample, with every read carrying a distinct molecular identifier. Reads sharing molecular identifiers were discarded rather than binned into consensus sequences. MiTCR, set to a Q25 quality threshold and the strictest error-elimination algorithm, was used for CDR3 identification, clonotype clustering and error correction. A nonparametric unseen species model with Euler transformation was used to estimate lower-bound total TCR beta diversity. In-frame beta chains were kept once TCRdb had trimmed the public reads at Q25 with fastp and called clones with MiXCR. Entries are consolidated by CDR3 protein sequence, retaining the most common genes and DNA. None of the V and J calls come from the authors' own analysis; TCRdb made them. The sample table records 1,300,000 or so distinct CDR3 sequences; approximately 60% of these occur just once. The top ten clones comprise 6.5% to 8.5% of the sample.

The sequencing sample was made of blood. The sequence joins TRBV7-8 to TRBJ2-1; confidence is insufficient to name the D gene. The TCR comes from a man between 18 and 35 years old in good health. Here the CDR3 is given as CASSIPSSYNEQFF. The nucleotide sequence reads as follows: TGTGCCAGCAGTATCCCGAGCTCCTACAATGAGCAGTTCTTC.